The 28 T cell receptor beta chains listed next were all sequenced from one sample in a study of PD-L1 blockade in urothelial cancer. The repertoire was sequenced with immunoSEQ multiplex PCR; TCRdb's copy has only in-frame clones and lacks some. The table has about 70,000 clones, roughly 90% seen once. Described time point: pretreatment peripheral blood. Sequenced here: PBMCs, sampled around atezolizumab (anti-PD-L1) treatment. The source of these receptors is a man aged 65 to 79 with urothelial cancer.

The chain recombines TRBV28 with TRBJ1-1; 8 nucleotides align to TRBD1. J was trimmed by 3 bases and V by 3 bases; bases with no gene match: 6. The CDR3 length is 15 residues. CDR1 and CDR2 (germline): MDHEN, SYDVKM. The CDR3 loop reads CASSLNPGGDTEAFF. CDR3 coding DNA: TGTGCCAGCAGTTTGAATCCAGGGGGCGACACTGAAGCTTTCTTT.

CDR3 coding DNA: TGTGCCAGCAGTTTCCGGTTAGCGGGAGGGCTCAATGAGCAGTTCTTC. Encoded protein: CASSFRLAGGLNEQFF. The rearrangement joins TRBV27 to TRBJ2-1; the match to TRBD2 covers 11 bases. Germline V gives CDR1 MNHEY, CDR2 SMNVEV (reference sequence). CDR3 length: 16 amino acids. J was trimmed by 6 bases and V by 3 bases; bases with no gene match: 7.

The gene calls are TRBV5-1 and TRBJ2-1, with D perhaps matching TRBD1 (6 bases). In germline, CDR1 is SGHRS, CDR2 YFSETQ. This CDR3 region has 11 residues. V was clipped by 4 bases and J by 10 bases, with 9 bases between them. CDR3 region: CASSPDREQFF. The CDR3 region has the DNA TGCGCCAGCAGCCCGGACAGAGAGCAGTTCTTC.

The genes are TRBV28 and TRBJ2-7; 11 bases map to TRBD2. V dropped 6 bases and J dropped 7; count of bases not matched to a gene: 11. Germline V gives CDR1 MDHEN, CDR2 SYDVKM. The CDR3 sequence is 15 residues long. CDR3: CASSQLAGASGEQYF. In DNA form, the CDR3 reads TGTGCCAGCAGCCAACTAGCGGGGGCTTCGGGTGAGCAGTACTTC.

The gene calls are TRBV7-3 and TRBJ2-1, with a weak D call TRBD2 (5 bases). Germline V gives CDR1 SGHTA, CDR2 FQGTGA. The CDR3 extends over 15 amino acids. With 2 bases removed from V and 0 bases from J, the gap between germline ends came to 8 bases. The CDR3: CASSLVTSSYNEQFF. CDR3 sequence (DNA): TGTGCCAGCAGCTTAGTCACTAGCTCCTACAATGAGCAGTTCTTC.

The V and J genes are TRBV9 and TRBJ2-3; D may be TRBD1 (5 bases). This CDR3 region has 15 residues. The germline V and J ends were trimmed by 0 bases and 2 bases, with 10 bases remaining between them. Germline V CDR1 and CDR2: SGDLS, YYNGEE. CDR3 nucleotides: TGTGCCAGCAGCGTAGTTGGGGCCTTCACAGATACGCAGTATTTT. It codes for CASSVVGAFTDTQYF.

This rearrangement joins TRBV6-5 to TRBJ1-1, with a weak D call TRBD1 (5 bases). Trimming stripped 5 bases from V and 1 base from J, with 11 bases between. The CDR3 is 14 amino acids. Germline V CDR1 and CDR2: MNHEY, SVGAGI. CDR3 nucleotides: TGTGCCAGCAGTCCCGGCGGGGGGAACACTGAAGCTTTCTTT. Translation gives CASSPGGGNTEAFF.

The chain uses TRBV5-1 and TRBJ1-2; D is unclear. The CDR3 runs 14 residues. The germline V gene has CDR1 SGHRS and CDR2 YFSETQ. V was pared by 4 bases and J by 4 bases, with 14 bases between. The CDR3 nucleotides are TGCGCCAGCAGCCTGGTTGGGGAGGGCTATGGCTACACCTTC. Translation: CASSLVGEGYGYTF.

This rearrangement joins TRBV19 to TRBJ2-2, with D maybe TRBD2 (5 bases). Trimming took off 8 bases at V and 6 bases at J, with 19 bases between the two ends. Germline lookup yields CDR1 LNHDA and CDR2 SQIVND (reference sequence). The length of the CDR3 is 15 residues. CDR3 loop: CASVDRGVSAGELFF. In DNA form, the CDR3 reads TGTGCCAGTGTTGATCGCGGCGTTAGCGCCGGGGAGCTGTTTTTT. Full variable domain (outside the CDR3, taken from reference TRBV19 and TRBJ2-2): DGGITQSPKYLFRKEGQNVTLSCEQNLNHDAMYWYRQDPGQGLRLIYYSQIVNDFQKGDIAEGYSVSREKKESFPLTVTSAQKNPTAFYLCASVDRGVSAGELFFGEGSRLTVL.

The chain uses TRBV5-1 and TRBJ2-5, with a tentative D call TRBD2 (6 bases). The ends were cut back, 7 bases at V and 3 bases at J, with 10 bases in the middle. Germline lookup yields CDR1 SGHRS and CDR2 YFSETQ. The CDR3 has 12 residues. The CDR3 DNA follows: TGCGCCAGCGGGGAGGCGAAAGAGACCCAGTACTTC. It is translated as CASGEAKETQYF.

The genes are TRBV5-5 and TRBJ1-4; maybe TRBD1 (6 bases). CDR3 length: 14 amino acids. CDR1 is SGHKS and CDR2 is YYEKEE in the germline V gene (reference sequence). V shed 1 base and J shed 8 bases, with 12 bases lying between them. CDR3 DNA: TGTGCCAGCAGCTTGAGGGGGTCGAAGGAAAAACTGTTTTTT. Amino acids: CASSLRGSKEKLFF.

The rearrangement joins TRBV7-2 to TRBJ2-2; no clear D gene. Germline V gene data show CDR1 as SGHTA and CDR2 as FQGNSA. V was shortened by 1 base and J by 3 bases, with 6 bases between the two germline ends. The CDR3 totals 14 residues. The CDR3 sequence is CASSLGLHTGELFF. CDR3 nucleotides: TGTGCCAGCAGCTTAGGACTTCACACCGGGGAGCTGTTTTTT.

CDR3 sequence reads: CASSEEVGQPQHF. The CDR3 DNA is TGCGCCAGCAGTGAGGAGGTAGGTCAGCCCCAGCATTTT. This sequence joins TRBV5-1 and TRBJ1-5, with no clear D. The CDR3 length is 13 residues. Germline assignment: CDR1 SGHRS and CDR2 YFSETQ. Deletions cut 5 bases from V and 6 bases from J, with 12 bases between. Filled out from reference TRBV5-1 and TRBJ1-5, the complete variable domain reads KAGVTQTPRYLIKTRGQQVTLSCSPISGHRSVSWYQQTPGQGLQFLFEYFSETQRNKGNFPGRFSGRQFSNSRSEMNVSTLELGDSALYLCASSEEVGQPQHFGDGTRLSIL.

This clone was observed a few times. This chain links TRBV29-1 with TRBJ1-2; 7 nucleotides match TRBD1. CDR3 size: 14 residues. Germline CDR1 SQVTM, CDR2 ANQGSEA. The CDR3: CRLRTGPPEDGYTF. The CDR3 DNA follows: TGCAGACTTCGGACAGGACCCCCTGAAGATGGCTACACCTTC.

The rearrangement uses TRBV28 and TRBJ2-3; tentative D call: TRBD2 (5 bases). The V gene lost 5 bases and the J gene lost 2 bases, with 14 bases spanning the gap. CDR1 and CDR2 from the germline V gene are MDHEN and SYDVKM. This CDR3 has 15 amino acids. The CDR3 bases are TGTGCCAGCAGTGCAATAGCGCCCGTCACAGATACGCAGTATTTT. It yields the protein CASSAIAPVTDTQYF.

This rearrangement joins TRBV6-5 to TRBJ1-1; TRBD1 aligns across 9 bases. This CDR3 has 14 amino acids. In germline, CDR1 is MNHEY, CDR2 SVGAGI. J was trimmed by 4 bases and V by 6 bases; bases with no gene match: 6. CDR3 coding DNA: TGTGCCAGCAGATCCGGACAGGGGAGCACTGAAGCTTTCTTT. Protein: CASRSGQGSTEAFF.

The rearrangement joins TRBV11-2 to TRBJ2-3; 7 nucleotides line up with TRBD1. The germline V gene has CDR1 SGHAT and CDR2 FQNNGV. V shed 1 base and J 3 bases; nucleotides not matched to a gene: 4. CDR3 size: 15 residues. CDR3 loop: CASSLGPTGTDTQYF. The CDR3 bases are TGTGCCAGCAGCTTAGGCCCGACAGGGACAGATACGCAGTATTTT.

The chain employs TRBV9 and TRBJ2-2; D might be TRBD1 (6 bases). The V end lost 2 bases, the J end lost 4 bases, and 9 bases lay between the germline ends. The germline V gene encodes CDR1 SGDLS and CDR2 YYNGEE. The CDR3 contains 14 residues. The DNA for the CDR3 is TGTGCCAGCAGCGTTGGACAGTCCACCGGGGAGCTGTTTTTT. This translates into CASSVGQSTGELFF.

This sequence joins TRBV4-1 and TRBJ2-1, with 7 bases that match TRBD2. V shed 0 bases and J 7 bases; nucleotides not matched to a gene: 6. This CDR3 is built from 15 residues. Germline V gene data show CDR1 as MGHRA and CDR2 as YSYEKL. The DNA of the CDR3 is TGCGCCAGCAGCCAAGAAGGAGCGGGGTTAAATGAGCAGTTCTTC. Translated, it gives CASSQEGAGLNEQFF.

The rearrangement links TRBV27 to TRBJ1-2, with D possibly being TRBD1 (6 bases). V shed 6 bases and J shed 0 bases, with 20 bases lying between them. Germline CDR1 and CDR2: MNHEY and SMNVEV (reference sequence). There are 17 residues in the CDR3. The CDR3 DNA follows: TGTGCCAGCAGGCTTAGATCCGGGGACACGACTAACTATGGCTACACCTTC. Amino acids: CASRLRSGDTTNYGYTF.

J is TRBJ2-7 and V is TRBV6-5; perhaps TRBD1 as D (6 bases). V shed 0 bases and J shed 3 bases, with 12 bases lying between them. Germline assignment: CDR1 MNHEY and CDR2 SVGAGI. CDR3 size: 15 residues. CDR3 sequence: CASSYSGQSLYEQYF. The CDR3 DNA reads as TGTGCCAGCAGTTACTCGGGACAAAGTCTCTACGAGCAGTACTTC.

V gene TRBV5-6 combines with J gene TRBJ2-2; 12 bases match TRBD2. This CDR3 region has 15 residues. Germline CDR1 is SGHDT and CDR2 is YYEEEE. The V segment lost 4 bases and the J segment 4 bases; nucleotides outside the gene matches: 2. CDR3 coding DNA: TGTGCCAGCAGCCTAGCGGGAGGGATCACCGGGGAGCTGTTTTTT. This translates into CASSLAGGITGELFF.

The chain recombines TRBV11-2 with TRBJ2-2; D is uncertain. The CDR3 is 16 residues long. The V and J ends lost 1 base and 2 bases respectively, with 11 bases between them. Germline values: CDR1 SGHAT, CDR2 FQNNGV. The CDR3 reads CASSLGKSTNTGELFF. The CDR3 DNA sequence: TGTGCCAGCAGCTTAGGTAAAAGCACCAACACCGGGGAGCTGTTTTTT.

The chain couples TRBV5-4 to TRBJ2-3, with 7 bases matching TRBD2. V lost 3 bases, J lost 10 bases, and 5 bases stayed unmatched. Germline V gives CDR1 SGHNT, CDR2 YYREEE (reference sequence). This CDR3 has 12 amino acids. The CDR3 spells CASSSSGVAQYF. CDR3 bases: TGTGCCAGCAGCTCGAGCGGGGTAGCGCAGTATTTT.

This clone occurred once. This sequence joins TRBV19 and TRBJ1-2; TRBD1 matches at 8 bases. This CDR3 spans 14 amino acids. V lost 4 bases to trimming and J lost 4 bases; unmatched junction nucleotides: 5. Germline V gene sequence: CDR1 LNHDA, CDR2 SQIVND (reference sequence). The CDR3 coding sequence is TGTGCCAGTAGTACAGACAGGGGCGGCTATGGCTACACCTTC. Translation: CASSTDRGGYGYTF. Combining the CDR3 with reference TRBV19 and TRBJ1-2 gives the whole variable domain DGGITQSPKYLFRKEGQNVTLSCEQNLNHDAMYWYRQDPGQGLRLIYYSQIVNDFQKGDIAEGYSVSREKKESFPLTVTSAQKNPTAFYLCASSTDRGGYGYTFGSGTRLTVV.

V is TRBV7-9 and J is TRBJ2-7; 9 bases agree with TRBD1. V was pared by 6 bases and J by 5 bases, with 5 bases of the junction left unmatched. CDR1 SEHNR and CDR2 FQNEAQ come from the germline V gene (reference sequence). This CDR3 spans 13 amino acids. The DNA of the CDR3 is TGTGCCAGCAGAGGACAGGGGAAAGACGAGCAGTACTTC. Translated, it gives CASRGQGKDEQYF.

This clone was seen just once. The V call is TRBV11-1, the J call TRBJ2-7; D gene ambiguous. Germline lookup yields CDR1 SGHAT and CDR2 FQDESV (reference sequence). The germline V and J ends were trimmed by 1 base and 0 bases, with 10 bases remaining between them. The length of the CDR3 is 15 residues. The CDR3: CASSLVATSSYEQYF. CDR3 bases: TGTGCCAGCAGCTTAGTGGCCACCAGCTCCTACGAGCAGTACTTC. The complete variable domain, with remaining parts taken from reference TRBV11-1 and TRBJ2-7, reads EAEVAQSPRYKITEKSQAVAFWCDPISGHATLYWYRQILGQGPELLVQFQDESVVDDSQLPKDRFSAERLKGVDSTLKIQPAELGDSAMYLCASSLVATSSYEQYFGPGTRLTVT.

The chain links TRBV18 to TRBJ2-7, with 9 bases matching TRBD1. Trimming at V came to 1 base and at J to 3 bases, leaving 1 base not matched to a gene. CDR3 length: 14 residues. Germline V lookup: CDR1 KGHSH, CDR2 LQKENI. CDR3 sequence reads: CASSPLGQGYEQYF. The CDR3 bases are TGTGCCAGCTCACCACTGGGACAGGGCTACGAGCAGTACTTC. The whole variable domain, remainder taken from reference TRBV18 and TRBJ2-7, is NAGVMQNPRHLVRRRGQEARLRCSPMKGHSHVYWYRQLPEEGLKFMVYLQKENIIDESGMPKERFSAEFPKEGPSILRIQQVVRGDSAAYFCASSPLGQGYEQYFGPGTRLTVT.